A selection of T cell receptor beta chains follows, all from one sample in a study of blood T cell repertoires in COVID-19. Using immunoSEQ multiplex PCR, the repertoire was profiled, and TCRdb retains in-frame clones only, with some absent. The table has fewer than 250,000 clones, 70% to 85% seen once. The material sequenced was peripheral blood. Every receptor here comes from a woman older than 75 with acute or convalescent COVID-19. The CDR3 runs from the conserved cysteine through the conserved F or W. D genes are given only for firm matches. Part of the rows lack a size; the others show once, few, many or a class for expanded clones.

abundance	d_gene	len	j_gene	v_gene	CDR3aa	CDR3nt
.	.	14	TRBJ1-4	TRBV5-1	CASSLVGRGEKLFF	TGCGCCAGCAGCTTGGTGGGCAGAGGGGAAAAACTGTTTTTT
.	.	17	TRBJ2-2	TRBV9	CASSVAPLTANTGELFF	TGTGCCAGCAGCGTAGCCCCTTTGACAGCGAACACCGGGGAGCTGTTTTTT
.	TRBD1	15	TRBJ1-5	TRBV19	CASSVNRGRGQPQHF	TGTGCCAGTAGTGTAAACAGGGGGAGAGGGCAGCCCCAGCATTTT
.	.	9	TRBJ1-1	TRBV11-2	CASSFSSFF	TGTGCCAGCAGCTTCTCTTCTTTCTTT
.	.	15	TRBJ2-5	TRBV3-1/TRBV3-2	CASSQDLQIQETQYF	TGTGCCAGCAGCCAAGATCTGCAGATCCAAGAGACCCAGTACTTC
.	.	13	TRBJ1-2	TRBV6-5	CASITTGSRGYTF	TGTGCCAGCATCACCACCGGGAGTCGTGGCTACACCTTC
.	TRBD1	13	TRBJ1-2	TRBV6-1	CASRAGGASGYTF	TGTGCCAGCAGGGCAGGGGGCGCGAGTGGCTACACCTTC
.	.	13	TRBJ2-7	TRBV18	CASSPGRGYEQYF	TGTGCCAGCTCACCCGGTAGGGGCTACGAGCAGTACTTC
.	TRBD1	13	TRBJ1-1	TRBV6-4	CASRGTAPEGAFF	TGTGCCAGCAGGGGGACAGCCCCGGAGGGAGCTTTCTTT
once	.	13	TRBJ1-1	TRBV2	CASNGLLNTEAFF	TGTGCCTCAAATGGACTGCTTAACACTGAAGCTTTCTTT
.	TRBD1	15	TRBJ1-5	TRBV5-3	CARKRGGPGNQPQHF	TGTGCCAGAAAGAGAGGGGGCCCTGGAAATCAGCCCCAGCATTTT
.	.	14	TRBJ2-7	TRBV15	CATSRDSAGNEQYF	TGTGCCACCAGCAGAGATTCCGCGGGCAACGAGCAGTACTTC
.	TRBD2	14	TRBJ2-7	TRBV27	CASSLGLAGGEQYF	TGTGCCAGCAGTCTGGGACTAGCGGGAGGGGAGCAGTACTTC
few	TRBD1	14	TRBJ1-1	TRBV5-5	CASSKDRVNTEAFF	TGTGCCAGCAGCAAAGACAGGGTGAACACTGAAGCTTTCTTT